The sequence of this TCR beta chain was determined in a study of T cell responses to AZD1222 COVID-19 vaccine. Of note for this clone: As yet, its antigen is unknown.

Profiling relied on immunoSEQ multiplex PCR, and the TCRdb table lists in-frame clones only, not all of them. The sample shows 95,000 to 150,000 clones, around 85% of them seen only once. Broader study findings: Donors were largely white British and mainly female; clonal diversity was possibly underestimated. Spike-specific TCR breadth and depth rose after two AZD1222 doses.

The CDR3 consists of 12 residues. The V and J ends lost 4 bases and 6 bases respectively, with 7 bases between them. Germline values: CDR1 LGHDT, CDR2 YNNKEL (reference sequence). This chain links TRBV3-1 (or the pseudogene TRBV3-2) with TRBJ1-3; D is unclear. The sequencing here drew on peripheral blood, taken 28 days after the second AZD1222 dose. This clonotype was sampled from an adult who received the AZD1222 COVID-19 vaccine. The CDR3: CASSLYENTIYF. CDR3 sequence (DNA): TGTGCCAGCAGCCTTTACGAAAACACCATATATTTT.